This TCR beta chain was recovered during a study of CD8+ T cells in alopecia areata. RNA was isolated and reverse transcribed to cDNA, the sequencing template. Measured with immunoSEQ multiplex PCR; TCRdb has only the in-frame clones, and not every one. The sample shows 170,000 or so clones, roughly 50% of them seen only once. Specified treatment: oral pan-JAK inhibitor, 5-10 mg twice daily. From germline, CDR1 is SQVTM and CDR2 ANQGSEA. This CDR3 is built from 11 residues. The V segment lost 3 bases and the J segment 10 bases; nucleotides outside the gene matches: 4. Sample: CD8+ T cells sorted from blood, taken at week 24, from a patient treated with tofacitinib. The chain links TRBV29-1 to TRBJ1-1, with 8 bases lining up with TRBD1. This TCR was recovered from a human donor with alopecia areata. CDR3: CSVDGGQGAFF. CDR3 DNA sequence: TGCAGCGTTGATGGAGGACAGGGAGCTTTCTTT.